The 20 T cell receptor beta chains listed next were all sequenced from one sample in a study of shared clonotypes between healthy human individuals. Sequencing used immunoSEQ multiplex PCR; TCRdb keeps in-frame clones, though not all of them. This table holds approximately 1,500,000 clones, roughly 95% found once. The sequencing sample was made of naive CD4+ T cells sorted from blood. The sample's subset: CD45RA+ positively selected. The receptors originated from a man aged 25 to 45 in good health.

This clone was detected only once. This sequence joins TRBV18 and TRBJ1-2; the D gene is possibly TRBD1 (6 bases). CDR3 length equals 15 residues. The germline CDR1 and CDR2 sequences are KGHSH and LQKENI. Trimming removed 6 bases at V and 7 bases at J, with 21 bases between. CDR3 in DNA: TGTGCCAGCTCCCCTCCCCGGGACAAGATTGTTGGCTACACCTTC. Translated, it gives CASSPPRDKIVGYTF. Full variable domain (missing parts from reference TRBV18 and TRBJ1-2): NAGVMQNPRHLVRRRGQEARLRCSPMKGHSHVYWYRQLPEEGLKFMVYLQKENIIDESGMPKERFSAEFPKEGPSILRIQQVVRGDSAAYFCASSPPRDKIVGYTFGSGTRLTVV.

The chain uses TRBV9 and TRBJ2-1; possible D gene TRBD1, 7 bases. CDR1 is SGDLS, CDR2 YYNGEE, per germline. The CDR3 runs 13 residues. V shed 0 bases and J shed 14 bases, with 15 bases lying between them. In DNA, the CDR3 is TGTGCCAGCAGCGTAGAGGCGGGGACAGAGGAGTTCTTC. It is translated as CASSVEAGTEEFF.

The chain couples TRBV28 to TRBJ2-5, with TRBD2 as a possible D gene (6 bases). V was cut by 6 bases and J by 2 bases, with 22 bases left in between. Germline-derived CDR1 and CDR2 are MDHEN and SYDVKM. The CDR3 is made up of 17 amino acids. The CDR3 nucleotides read TGTGCCAGCAGCCAGCAAAGGAGGGCCTTGGGGCAAGAGACCCAGTACTTC. Translation gives CASSQQRRALGQETQYF.

The gene calls are TRBV7-3 and TRBJ2-1; 12 nucleotides line up with TRBD2. CDR3 length: 21 residues. CDR1 is SGHTA, CDR2 FQGTGA, per germline. J lost 1 base, V lost 1 base, and 14 bases had no gene match. CDR3 sequence reads: CASSLRRRSLAGGLSYNEQFF. The CDR3 bases are TGTGCCAGCAGCTTAAGGAGGAGGTCGCTAGCGGGAGGGTTATCCTACAATGAGCAGTTCTTC.

The chain recombines TRBV30 with TRBJ2-7; either TRBD1 or TRBD2 may supply D (5 bases each). V lost 5 bases to trimming and J lost 0 bases, with 14 bases between them. Germline V gene sequence: CDR1 GTSNPN, CDR2 SVGIG (reference sequence). The CDR3 has 14 residues. For the CDR3, the DNA is TGTGCCTGGGGAGCAGGGAGAAGCTCCTACGAGCAGTACTTC. Translating it yields CAWGAGRSSYEQYF.

The CDR3: CATSRPGTGQHEQFF. The CDR3 region has the DNA TGTGCCACCAGCAGACCAGGGACAGGGCAGCATGAGCAGTTCTTC. The chain has TRBV15 and TRBJ2-1, with 9 bases matching TRBD1. This CDR3 region has 15 residues. Losses at the gene ends were 2 bases for V and 8 bases for J; bases not matched to a gene: 7. From germline, CDR1 is LNHNV and CDR2 YYDKDF (reference sequence).

The J gene is TRBJ2-7, the V gene TRBV9; 8 bases map to TRBD2. The ends lost 0 bases at V and 3 bases at J; junction bases unmatched: 5. The germline CDR1 and CDR2 sequences are SGDLS and YYNGEE. The CDR3 sequence is 15 residues long. In nucleotides, the CDR3 is TGTGCCAGCAGCGTAGCTCGGGAGGGGGACTACGAGCAGTACTTC. Its protein product is CASSVAREGDYEQYF. Supplemented by reference TRBV9 and TRBJ2-7, the full variable domain reads DSGVTQTPKHLITATGQRVTLRCSPRSGDLSVYWYQQSLDQGLQFLIQYYNGEERAKGNILERFSAQQFPDLHSELNLSSLELGDSALYFCASSVAREGDYEQYFGPGTRLTVT.

A remark on this clone: The sample has other DNA sequences that encode this CDR3 too. The V call is TRBV18, the J call TRBJ2-2; D remains ambiguous. Germline lookup yields CDR1 KGHSH and CDR2 LQKENI. CDR3 size: 15 residues. V was clipped by 2 bases and J by 1 base, with 8 bases between them. The chain's CDR3 is CASSPRTVNTGELFF. The CDR3 region has the DNA TGTGCCAGCTCACCAAGGACGGTGAACACCGGGGAGCTGTTTTTT.

The chain's CDR3 is CASSYSQGPGELFF. The CDR3 bases are TGTGCCAGCAGTTACTCACAGGGGCCCGGGGAGCTGTTTTTT. The chain joins TRBV6-6 to TRBJ2-2; TRBD1 matches at 7 bases. The CDR3 contains 14 residues. Germline loops: CDR1 MNHNY, CDR2 SVGAGI (reference sequence). The V gene end was trimmed by 0 bases and the J gene end by 6 bases; junction bases not matched to a gene: 1.

The chain joins TRBV5-4 to TRBJ2-7; D remains ambiguous. V lost 3 bases to trimming and J lost 0 bases, with 13 bases between them. This CDR3 comprises 15 residues. Germline-derived CDR1 and CDR2 are SGHNT and YYREEE (reference sequence). DNA of the CDR3: TGTGCCAGCAGCTCCCCTGCCGGACCCTCCTACGAGCAGTACTTC. This encodes CASSSPAGPSYEQYF.

The chain combines TRBV7-2 with TRBJ2-7; the match to TRBD1 covers 7 bases. The CDR3 loop spans 15 amino acids. Germline trimming cut 0 bases from V and 3 bases from J; bases unmatched to any gene: 5. Looked up from germline, CDR1 is SGHTA and CDR2 is FQGNSA. The CDR3 reads CASSLAGAGGYEQYF. In DNA form, the CDR3 reads TGTGCCAGCAGCTTAGCTGGGGCAGGGGGCTACGAGCAGTACTTC.

V gene TRBV7-3 combines with J gene TRBJ2-7, with D possibly called TRBD1 or TRBD2 (6 bases each). The ends were cut back, 0 bases at V and 2 bases at J, with 8 bases in the middle. The CDR3 length is 14 residues. CDR1 SGHTA and CDR2 FQGTGA come from the germline V gene. The CDR3 nucleotides are TGTGCCAGCAGCTTAACGGGGGGCACCTACGAGCAGTACTTC. It encodes CASSLTGGTYEQYF.

The genes are TRBV5-6 and TRBJ1-5, with TRBD1 matching 9 bases. The germline CDR1 and CDR2 sequences are SGHDT and YYEEEE. This CDR3 comprises 14 residues. The trim removed 5 bases at V and 3 bases at J, leaving 3 bases unmatched. The CDR3 region is CASRRTGDNQPQHF. The CDR3 DNA reads as TGTGCCAGCAGACGGACAGGGGACAATCAGCCCCAGCATTTT.

The V call is TRBV6-5, the J call TRBJ1-5, with TRBD1 matching over 8 bases. The CDR3 spans 15 residues. The J segment lost 3 bases and the V segment lost 4 bases, leaving 5 bases of the junction unmatched. CDR1 MNHEY and CDR2 SVGAGI come from the germline V gene. CDR3 region: CASSWGTGTNQPQHF. As DNA, the CDR3 is TGTGCCAGCAGTTGGGGGACAGGTACCAATCAGCCCCAGCATTTT.

This rearrangement joins TRBV7-6 to TRBJ2-1; D unresolved. The V gene's germline CDR1 is SGHVS and CDR2 FNYEAQ. This CDR3 has 15 residues. Trimming took 1 base from V and 0 from J, leaving 7 bases between them. CDR3 coding DNA: TGTGCCAGCAGCTTAGTGCCAGACTCCTACAATGAGCAGTTCTTC. Translated: CASSLVPDSYNEQFF.

This chain uses TRBV18 with TRBJ1-2; the match to TRBD1 covers 7 bases. V shed 6 bases, J shed 5 bases, and the junction held 6 bases outside the gene matches. The CDR3 contains 13 residues. Germline CDR1 and CDR2: KGHSH and LQKENI. CDR3 in DNA: TGTGCCAGCTCGGAAGGGACAGCGTATGGCTACACCTTC. As protein: CASSEGTAYGYTF. The entire variable domain, with the rest obtained from reference TRBV18 and TRBJ1-2, is as follows: NAGVMQNPRHLVRRRGQEARLRCSPMKGHSHVYWYRQLPEEGLKFMVYLQKENIIDESGMPKERFSAEFPKEGPSILRIQQVVRGDSAAYFCASSEGTAYGYTFGSGTRLTVV.

In this sample, this clone turned up once. The chain carries TRBV7-2 and TRBJ2-1, with 12 bases matching TRBD2. CDR3 length equals 16 residues. The junction had 7 bases not matched to a gene; V was cut back by 3 bases and J by 7 bases. Germline V gene data show CDR1 as SGHTA and CDR2 as FQGNSA. The CDR3: CASSLASGRVENEQFF. The CDR3 DNA reads as TGTGCCAGCAGCTTGGCTAGCGGGAGGGTCGAGAATGAGCAGTTCTTC.

V is TRBV4-1 and J is TRBJ2-5; TRBD2 might be the D (5 bases). The CDR3 totals 14 residues. The germline V and J ends were trimmed by 4 bases and 6 bases, with 15 bases remaining between them. Germline V CDR1 and CDR2: MGHRA, YSYEKL. As DNA, the CDR3 is TGCGCCAGCAGCCCCGGATGGGAGAGAAAGACCCAGTACTTC. The encoded protein is CASSPGWERKTQYF.

The gene calls are TRBV15 and TRBJ1-1; 7 nucleotides agree with TRBD1. This CDR3 region has 18 residues. The germline gives CDR1 LNHNV, CDR2 YYDKDF (reference sequence). Trimming cost V 0 bases and J 4 bases; bases outside gene matches: 14. This chain's CDR3 is CATSRDRQGLALVTEAFF. The DNA of the CDR3 is TGTGCCACCAGCAGAGATCGACAGGGCTTGGCCCTGGTCACTGAAGCTTTCTTT. The complete variable domain, with remaining parts taken from reference TRBV15 and TRBJ1-1, reads DAMVIQNPRYQVTQFGKPVTLSCSQTLNHNVMYWYQQKSSQAPKLLFHYYDKDFNNEADTPDNFQSRRPNTSFCFLDIRSPGLGDTAMYLCATSRDRQGLALVTEAFFGQGTRLTVV.

This chain uses TRBV10-3 with TRBJ1-4; D is ambiguous. Germline V gene data show CDR1 as ENHRY and CDR2 as SYGVKD. V was clipped by 0 bases and J by 8 bases, with 10 bases between them. CDR3 size: 14 residues. The CDR3: CAISESGKGEKLFF. The CDR3 DNA follows: TGTGCCATCAGTGAGTCGGGGAAAGGGGAAAAACTGTTTTTT.